The T cell receptor (beta chain) described here comes from a study of shared clonotypes between healthy human individuals. This table comes from immunoSEQ multiplex PCR, and its TCRdb copy is limited to in-frame clones, with some not included. The top ten hold approximately 0.4% of the sample, which has approximately 2.1 million clones, 85% to 95% seen once. Every contributor of samples was a Caucasian grown-up residing in Nashville, Tennessee. Germline V gives CDR1 SGHRS, CDR2 YFSETQ. V was shortened by 5 bases and J by 3 bases, with 14 bases between the two germline ends. The CDR3 sequence is 15 residues long.

Input material: naive CD4+ T cells from PBMCs. Subset: CD45RA+ positively selected. The origin of this receptor is a man aged 18 to 30 in good health. Some clones in this sample may be carry-over from other donors' samples. The V gene is TRBV5-1, the J gene TRBJ2-2; D tentatively reads TRBD1 or TRBD2 (6 bases each). The CDR3 region is CASRGGRSDTGELFF. The CDR3 DNA is TGCGCCAGCAGGGGGGGCCGGTCCGACACCGGGGAGCTGTTTTTT.